Listed here are 20 T cell receptor beta chains from one sample, sequenced in a study of cytotoxic CD8 clonotypes in ibrutinib-treated CLL. The assay was immunoSEQ multiplex PCR, and TCRdb's table has in-frame clones only and misses some. The sample holds more than 35,000 clones, 70% to 80% seen once. The sample consisted of PBMCs, taken at disease progression, from a patient treated with ibrutinib. These receptors were taken from a human donor with chronic lymphocytic leukemia.

In the case of this clone: One end of the junction varies from germline; a read error may be responsible. The rearrangement links TRBV5-4 to TRBJ1-6, with no clear D. The V gene's germline CDR1 is SGHNT and CDR2 YYREEE (reference sequence). CDR3 length equals 13 residues. CDR3 region: CASRPEYNLPLHF. CDR3 sequence (DNA): TGTGCCAGCAGGCCGGAATATAATTTACCCCTCCACTTT.

The chain carries TRBV6-6 and TRBJ1-2, with D possibly matching TRBD1 (6 bases). This CDR3 region has 12 residues. V was shortened by 4 bases and J by 8 bases, with 11 bases between the two germline ends. Germline loops: CDR1 MNHNY, CDR2 SVGAGI (reference sequence). CDR3 in amino acids: CASSLEGGGYTF. In nucleotides, the CDR3 is TGTGCCAGCAGTTTAGAGGGGGGAGGCTACACCTTC.

The chain carries TRBV27 and TRBJ1-2; possible D gene TRBD1, 5 bases. CDR1 is MNHEY and CDR2 is SMNVEV in the germline V gene (reference sequence). The CDR3 has 17 residues. With 0 bases removed from V and 4 bases from J, the gap between germline ends came to 18 bases. The CDR3 nucleotides are TGTGCCAGCAGTTTATCGTTTAGACAGCGTCTGGGCTATGGCTACACCTTC. Translating it yields CASSLSFRQRLGYGYTF.

This sequence joins TRBV5-1 and TRBJ1-1; tentatively, D is TRBD1 (6 bases). The CDR3 covers 16 residues. The germline V gene encodes CDR1 SGHRS and CDR2 YFSETQ. V lost 4 bases and J lost 1, with 17 bases in between. The CDR3 reads CASSPGGAVGNTEAFF. In nucleotides, the CDR3 is TGCGCCAGCAGCCCCGGGGGGGCAGTTGGGAACACTGAAGCTTTCTTT.

The V gene is TRBV5-1, the J gene TRBJ2-2; D call uncertain. This CDR3 comprises 13 residues. Germline CDR1 is SGHRS and CDR2 is YFSETQ. V lost 1 base, J lost 7 bases, and 8 bases lay in between. The CDR3 DNA reads TGCGCCAGCAGCTTGTTGTCCCTCGGGGAGCTGTTTTTT. Amino acids: CASSLLSLGELFF. Full variable domain (rest looked up from reference TRBV5-1 and TRBJ2-2): KAGVTQTPRYLIKTRGQQVTLSCSPISGHRSVSWYQQTPGQGLQFLFEYFSETQRNKGNFPGRFSGRQFSNSRSEMNVSTLELGDSALYLCASSLLSLGELFFGEGSRLTVL.

This clone appeared a few times. The chain links TRBV6-1 to TRBJ2-7; D ambiguous. The CDR3 runs to 14 residues. CDR1 is MNHNS and CDR2 is SASEGT in the germline V gene. Trimming removed 5 bases at V and 3 bases at J, with 14 bases between. The CDR3 DNA is TGTGCCAGCAGTACTCCTCGTCCGGGCTACGAGCAGTACTTC. It specifies CASSTPRPGYEQYF.

This clone occurred once. V gene TRBV6-6 combines with J gene TRBJ1-5, with D possibly being TRBD1 (6 bases). The CDR3 covers 14 residues. In germline, CDR1 is MNHNY, CDR2 SVGAGI (reference sequence). V lost 6 bases, J lost 4 bases, and 13 bases lay in between. CDR3 loop: CASRQTGQNQPQHF. As DNA, the CDR3 is TGTGCCAGCAGGCAGACAGGTCAGAATCAGCCCCAGCATTTT.

This clone was detected only a few times. The gene calls are TRBV2 and TRBJ2-7; no clear D. The CDR3 is 14 amino acids. CDR1 and CDR2 from the germline V gene are SNHLY and FYNNEI. V was cut by 6 bases and J by 0 bases, with 12 bases left in between. The CDR3 region is CASRVGANSYEQYF. CDR3 sequence (DNA): TGTGCCAGCAGGGTAGGAGCTAACTCCTACGAGCAGTACTTC.

This clone appeared a few times. The V and J genes are TRBV7-2 and TRBJ1-5; 7 bases agree with TRBD1. Germline CDR1 SGHTA, CDR2 FQGNSA. The CDR3 runs 14 residues. V trimming: 6 bases; J trimming: 7 bases; junction bases outside the gene matches: 9. This chain's CDR3 is CASRPRQGGQPQHF. The CDR3 bases are TGTGCCAGCAGACCTAGACAGGGCGGCCAGCCCCAGCATTTT.

The CDR3 region has the DNA TGTGCCAGCGCCCCCCACTCCTACGAGCAGTACTTC. Translated: CASAPHSYEQYF. The chain employs TRBV7-9 and TRBJ2-7; D not certain. This CDR3 region has 12 residues. Between the trimmed V and J ends, which lost 8 bases and 0 bases, there was a span of 8 bases. Germline V lookup: CDR1 SEHNR, CDR2 FQNEAQ (reference sequence).

The genes are TRBV6-1 and TRBJ2-5; 10 nucleotides agree with TRBD1. Looked up from germline, CDR1 is MNHNS and CDR2 is SASEGT. The CDR3 totals 14 residues. J was trimmed by 3 bases and V by 5 bases; bases with no gene match: 3. The CDR3 DNA reads TGTGCCAGCAGTTGGGACAGGGGAAAAGAGACCCAGTACTTC. This codes for CASSWDRGKETQYF.

Concerning this clone: A far larger clone is just one base off, so this is likely a read error. This chain links TRBV4-2 with TRBJ2-7; D is undetermined. This CDR3 region has 13 residues. Per the germline V gene, CDR1 is LGHNA and CDR2 is YNFKEQ. V was shortened by 1 base and J by 7 bases, with 11 bases between the two germline ends. CDR3 protein: CASSQALRWEQYF. The CDR3 DNA reads as TGTGCCAGCAGCCAAGCCTTAAGGTGGGAGCAGTACTTC.

V usage is TRBV9 and J usage is TRBJ2-1, with 9 nucleotides matching TRBD2. The CDR3 extends over 20 amino acids. The J segment lost 0 bases and the V segment lost 4 bases, leaving 17 bases of the junction unmatched. Germline assignment: CDR1 SGDLS and CDR2 YYNGEE. For the CDR3, the DNA is TGTGCCAGCAGCCCTAGAGGTTGGTCTAGCGGGGCAAGCTCCTACAATGAGCAGTTCTTC. Its protein product is CASSPRGWSSGASSYNEQFF.

The chain carries TRBV18 and TRBJ2-7; 8 bases map to TRBD1. V shed 6 bases, J shed 0 bases, and the junction held 10 bases outside the gene matches. There are 16 residues in the CDR3. Germline assignment: CDR1 KGHSH and CDR2 LQKENI. This CDR3 reads CASSVLDRADSYEQYF. The CDR3, as DNA: TGTGCCAGCTCGGTCCTGGACAGGGCGGACTCCTACGAGCAGTACTTC.

The chain joins TRBV7-9 to TRBJ2-7, with unresolved D. The germline V and J ends were trimmed by 2 bases and 6 bases, with 5 bases remaining between them. Germline V gene data show CDR1 as SEHNR and CDR2 as FQNEAQ (reference sequence). The CDR3 length is 11 residues. CDR3 amino acids: CASSLMGEQYF. In nucleotides, the CDR3 is TGTGCCAGCAGCTTAATGGGCGAGCAGTACTTC.

CDR3 nucleotide sequence: TGCGCCAGCAGCCATGGTTCGACCACGCGGGGGGAGACCCAGTACTTC. Its translation is CASSHGSTTRGETQYF. The chain has TRBV5-1 and TRBJ2-5, with TRBD2 matching over 7 bases. The CDR3 contains 16 residues. CDR1 and CDR2 from the germline V gene are SGHRS and YFSETQ. V lost 4 bases and J lost 5; bases outside the gene matches: 14.

In the case of this clone: An end of the junction does not agree with germline; a read error may underlie this. The same CDR3 is also encoded by other DNA sequences in this sample. This chain links TRBV6-5 with TRBJ1-5, with TRBD1 identical over 9 bases. The germline V gene has CDR1 MNHEY and CDR2 SVGAGI. CDR3 size: 15 residues. CDR3 DNA sequence: TGTGCCAGCAAGGAGACAGGGGGTAGTTATCAGCCTCAGCATTTT. It is translated as CASKETGGSYQPQHF.

V is TRBV2 and J is TRBJ2-1; 8 bases line up with TRBD1. Germline V lookup: CDR1 SNHLY, CDR2 FYNNEI. After removal of 6 bases from V and 8 bases from J, the junction contained 15 bases not matched to a gene. The CDR3 sequence is 16 residues long. CDR3 region: CASSEKVAGGLDEQFF. The CDR3 DNA reads TGTGCCAGCAGCGAGAAGGTAGCAGGGGGCTTGGATGAGCAGTTCTTC.

The chain uses TRBV19 and TRBJ1-5; TRBD1 agrees at 7 bases. Germline values: CDR1 LNHDA, CDR2 SQIVND (reference sequence). The CDR3 extends over 17 amino acids. Trimming removed 7 bases from V and 2 bases from J; junction bases left unmatched: 14. The CDR3: CASTLTGTARGNQPQHF. The CDR3 DNA reads as TGTGCCAGTACCCTGACTGGGACAGCCCGGGGCAATCAGCCCCAGCATTTT.

Turning to this clone: Other DNA sequences in the sample encode the same CDR3. The chain is built from TRBV5-1 and TRBJ2-7, with D maybe TRBD2 (6 bases). This CDR3 is 14 amino acids long. CDR1 is SGHRS and CDR2 is YFSETQ in the germline V gene. Trimming took off 5 bases at V and 1 base at J, with 13 bases between the two ends. The CDR3 region is CASSLVGGSYEQYF. CDR3 coding DNA: TGCGCCAGCAGTCTGGTGGGGGGATCCTACGAGCAGTACTTC.